Below, one T cell receptor (beta chain) is given with its context. The CDR3 sequence is 15 residues long. Germline V lookup: CDR1 LNHDA, CDR2 SQIVND (reference sequence). These data belong to a study of cytomegalovirus exposure and HLA in healthy donors. PCR involved 60 Vbeta and 13 Jbeta primers. Produced via immunoSEQ multiplex PCR; TCRdb's table is partial and in-frame only. This table holds roughly 240,000 clones, roughly 78% found once. The J gene is TRBJ2-5, the V gene TRBV19; D uncertain. The DNA end lines up better with TRBJ2-7; the J call may be wrong. Material: PBMCs. This receptor was obtained from a boy under 18 in good health and CMV-seronegative. The CDR3 DNA is TGTGCCAGTAGTATAGATAGAACGGTGCCCTACGAGCAGTACTTC. This encodes CASSIDRTVPYEQYF.